This T cell receptor beta chain was captured in a study of blood T cell repertoires in COVID-19. Looking at the study overall: COVID-19 samples, acute and convalescent, were from the United States, Italy and Spain. Sources were T cells, B-cell-depleted T cells, or PBMCs; the material itself was cDNA or gDNA.

This CDR3 contains 13 residues. CDR1 is WNHNN, CDR2 SYGVQD, per germline (reference sequence). The V and J ends lost 8 bases and 2 bases respectively, with 13 bases between them. Patients of the Seattle cohort, enrolled during active infection, were followed longitudinally. Methods used by the authors: Cell counts per sample came from amplifying reference gene primers. This table comes from immunoSEQ multiplex PCR, and its TCRdb copy is limited to in-frame clones, with some not included. V and J calls and clone size come straight from that table; D and trimming were deduced from the DNA. This table holds about 270,000 clones, approximately 92% found once.

This clonotype originated in a person in their late teens or twenties with COVID-19, enrolled during active disease. Sequenced input: peripheral blood. This chain links TRBV10-1 with TRBJ2-7, with TRBD2 as a possible D gene (5 bases). CDR3 in DNA: TGCGCCAGCCGTGGCGGGTCTGCCTACGAGCAGTACTTC. Translation: CASRGGSAYEQYF.